This TCR beta chain was identified during a study of PD-L1 blockade in urothelial cancer. Study-level information: When patients started atezolizumab around 2014, it was given at 1,200 mg intravenously every 3 weeks. Bladder-origin urothelial cancer in males described about 85% of the 29 patients. Blood was tested 3 weeks (second dose) and 6 weeks into treatment.

Method: immunoSEQ multiplex PCR; TCRdb's copy keeps in-frame clones and lacks some. This table holds fewer than 60,000 clones, more than 80% found once. Stated time point: pretreatment peripheral blood. After removal of 3 bases from V and 6 bases from J, the junction contained 6 bases not matched to a gene. CDR1 is MNHEY and CDR2 is SVGAGI in the germline V gene. There are 15 residues in the CDR3. The receptor was isolated from a man between 45 and 60 years old with urothelial cancer. The rearrangement joins TRBV6-5 to TRBJ2-7; the match to TRBD1 covers 12 bases. Specimen: PBMCs, collected around atezolizumab (anti-PD-L1) treatment. The CDR3 region is CASSYGGTGGGEQYF. CDR3 DNA sequence: TGTGCCAGCAGTTATGGGGGGACAGGGGGCGGCGAGCAGTACTTC.